Listed below are T cell receptor beta chains from one sample, sequenced in a study of blood T cell dynamics during melanoma immunotherapy. This table comes from immunoSEQ multiplex PCR, and its TCRdb copy is limited to in-frame clones, with some not included. The sample holds roughly 6,800 clones; more than 65% are singletons and the top ten take about 14%. Sequences were derived from blood, sampled from a patient treated with checkpoint blockade. Receptors were obtained from a human donor with melanoma. The CDR3 runs from the conserved cysteine through the conserved F or W. Each record gives: V gene, J gene, clone size, D gene, CDR3 protein, CDR3 DNA. A D gene is named only where the DNA matches it firmly. Clone sizes are given selectively: once, few, many, or a class where the clone is expanded.

>TRBV19|TRBJ1-1|.|.
CASSIAVNTEAFF
TGTGCCAGTAGTATAGCGGTGAACACTGAAGCTTTCTTT
>TRBV27|TRBJ2-1|.|.
CASSLIGDEQFF
TGTGCCAGCAGTTTAATTGGAGATGAGCAGTTCTTC
>TRBV5-1|TRBJ2-5|.|.
CASSPERAGETQYF
TGCGCCAGCAGCCCCGAACGGGCAGGGGAGACCCAGTACTTC
>TRBV13|TRBJ1-2|.|TRBD1
CASSVRDRGLGGYTF
TGTGCCAGCAGCGTCCGGGACAGGGGGCTAGGGGGCTACACCTTC
>TRBV6-1|TRBJ2-3|.|.
CASSAAGPGTDTQYF
TGTGCCAGCAGTGCGGCGGGGCCAGGCACAGATACGCAGTATTTT
>TRBV6-5|TRBJ2-3|.|TRBD2
CASSLRAGGADTQYF
TGTGCCAGCTCACTGAGGGCGGGGGGCGCAGATACGCAGTATTTT
>TRBV11-3|TRBJ2-2|.|TRBD1
CASSRGQGANGELFF
TGTGCCAGCAGCCGTGGACAGGGGGCGAACGGGGAGCTGTTTTTT
>TRBV7-9|TRBJ2-5|.|TRBD1
CASSFGWDRNGETQYF
TGTGCCAGCAGCTTTGGCTGGGACAGAAACGGAGAGACCCAGTACTTC
>TRBV6-6|TRBJ1-5|.|TRBD1
CASGGGTGSQPQHF
TGTGCCAGCGGCGGCGGGACAGGGTCTCAGCCCCAGCATTTT
>TRBV10-3|TRBJ1-2|.|.
CAISESLSYGYTF
TGTGCCATCAGTGAGTCCCTAAGCTATGGCTACACCTTC
>TRBV6-1|TRBJ1-2|.|.
CASSEGGGGYTF
TGTGCCAGCAGTGAGGGGGGCGGGGGCTACACCTTC
>TRBV18|TRBJ2-6|once|TRBD2
CASSPTSGGTGANVLTF
TGTGCCAGCTCACCAACTAGCGGGGGGACTGGGGCCAACGTCCTGACTTTC
>TRBV11-2|TRBJ2-7|.|TRBD1
CASTAPRQGNEQYF
TGTGCCAGCACCGCACCCAGACAGGGGAACGAGCAGTACTTC
>TRBV2|TRBJ1-6|.|TRBD1
CASGPPGQSGSPLHF
TGTGCCAGCGGGCCTCCGGGACAGAGCGGTAGTCCCCTCCACTTT
>TRBV7-3|TRBJ2-3|.|.
CASSLRQGGDADTQYF
TGTGCCAGCAGCTTAAGGCAGGGAGGAGACGCAGATACGCAGTATTTT
>TRBV6-9|TRBJ2-1|.|TRBD1
CASSYEQGGYNEQFF
TGTGCCAGCAGTTATGAACAGGGGGGATACAATGAGCAGTTCTTC
>TRBV5-6|TRBJ2-1|.|.
CASSLTGGLYNEQFF
TGTGCCAGCAGCTTGACGGGGGGCCTCTACAATGAGCAGTTCTTC
>TRBV18|TRBJ1-2|once|TRBD1
CASSRDSYGYTF
TGTGCCAGCTCCCGGGACAGTTATGGCTACACCTTC
>TRBV7-6|TRBJ1-4|.|.
CASSLGGGNVGKLFF
TGTGCCAGCAGCTTAGGGGGCGGAAATGTCGGAAAACTGTTTTTT
>TRBV2|TRBJ2-7|.|TRBD1
CASTPGQGYEQYF
TGTGCCAGCACTCCGGGACAGGGATACGAGCAGTACTTC
>TRBV10-3|TRBJ2-1|.|.
CAISESNTGGSEQFF
TGTGCCATCAGTGAGTCGAATACGGGTGGAAGTGAGCAGTTCTTC
>TRBV2|TRBJ1-6|.|TRBD1
CASSPSRQGSNSPLHF
TGTGCCAGCAGCCCTTCGAGACAGGGCTCGAATTCACCCCTCCACTTT
>TRBV7-9|TRBJ1-1|.|.
CASSRTLINLGTEAFF
TGTGCCAGCAGCCGAACTCTAATTAACCTGGGGACTGAAGCTTTCTTT
>TRBV5-4|TRBJ1-1|few|.
CASSLQGRNTEAFF
TGTGCCAGCAGCTTGCAGGGTCGGAACACTGAAGCTTTCTTT
>TRBV9|TRBJ1-2|.|.
CASSSAPGQYGYTF
TGTGCCAGCAGCTCTGCCCCCGGACAGTATGGCTACACCTTC
>TRBV27|TRBJ2-2|.|TRBD2
CASSLASGGGTGELFF
TGTGCCAGCAGTCTCGCTAGCGGGGGGGGCACCGGGGAGCTGTTTTTT
>TRBV5-1|TRBJ2-5|.|.
CASSFAPQETQYF
TGCGCCAGCAGCTTTGCCCCACAAGAGACCCAGTACTTC
>TRBV6-4|TRBJ2-7|.|.
CATYEQYF
TGTGCCACCTACGAGCAGTACTTC
>TRBV30|TRBJ1-1|.|.
CAWSVWGDTEAFF
TGTGCCTGGAGTGTTTGGGGGGACACTGAAGCTTTCTTT
>TRBV5-5|TRBJ1-2|once|TRBD1
CASSFRQGANGYTF
TGTGCCAGCAGCTTCCGACAGGGGGCGAACGGCTACACCTTC
>TRBV19|TRBJ1-4|.|.
CASSLRGSNEKLFF
TGTGCCAGTAGTCTCCGGGGCAGTAATGAAAAACTGTTTTTT
>TRBV15|TRBJ2-4|once|.
CATSRDRTVTLAKNIQYF
TGTGCCACCAGCAGAGATCGCACGGTGACCTTAGCCAAAAACATTCAGTACTTC
>TRBV27|TRBJ2-1|.|.
CASSPNGDYNEQFF
TGTGCCAGCAGTCCGAACGGAGATTACAATGAGCAGTTCTTC
>TRBV6-5|TRBJ2-2|.|TRBD1
CASRKGQARTGELFF
TGTGCCAGCAGAAAGGGACAGGCTCGCACCGGGGAGCTGTTTTTT
>TRBV28|TRBJ1-6|.|.
CASSLGSSYNSPLHF
TGTGCCAGCAGTTTGGGGAGCTCCTATAATTCACCCCTCCACTTT
>TRBV5-1|TRBJ2-5|.|TRBD2
CASRKGLAEVGGETQYF
TGCGCCAGCAGAAAAGGACTAGCGGAAGTTGGGGGAGAGACCCAGTACTTC
>TRBV5-1|TRBJ1-2|.|.
CASSPGTVGYGYTF
TGCGCCAGCAGCCCAGGGACCGTAGGGTATGGCTACACCTTC
>TRBV9|TRBJ1-5|few|.
CASSPDEVGQPQHF
TGTGCCAGCAGCCCAGACGAGGTGGGTCAGCCCCAGCATTTT
>TRBV5-1|TRBJ2-3|.|TRBD1
CASRTGGFSSTDTQYF
TGCGCCAGCAGGACAGGGGGCTTCTCTAGCACAGATACGCAGTATTTT
>TRBV9|TRBJ2-5|.|.
CASSRLGLQETQYF
TGTGCCAGCAGCAGGCTAGGACTTCAAGAGACCCAGTACTTC
>TRBV5-6|TRBJ1-2|.|.
CASAFSRKTYGYTF
TGTGCCAGCGCCTTTAGTCGAAAGACCTATGGCTACACCTTC
>TRBV2|TRBJ1-1|.|.
CASKGQTNTEAFF
TGTGCCAGCAAGGGGCAGACGAACACTGAAGCTTTCTTT
>TRBV18|TRBJ2-1|.|TRBD2
CASSPGLAGAYNEQFF
TGTGCCAGCTCACCGGGACTAGCGGGGGCGTACAATGAGCAGTTCTTC
>TRBV5-1|TRBJ2-7|.|.
CASSGRDWAYEQYF
TGCGCCAGCAGCGGACGGGACTGGGCTTATGAGCAGTACTTC
>TRBV7-2|TRBJ2-4|once|TRBD1
CASSARDREGKNIQYF
TGTGCCAGCAGCGCCCGGGACAGGGAAGGCAAAAACATTCAGTACTTC
>TRBV30|TRBJ1-5|.|.
CAWSEGMAQPQHF
TGTGCCTGGAGTGAAGGGATGGCCCAGCCCCAGCATTTT
>TRBV6-1|TRBJ1-1|.|.
CASSEFPGSPFF
TGTGCCAGCAGTGAATTCCCGGGGTCGCCTTTCTTT
>TRBV5-1|TRBJ2-1|.|TRBD2
CASRREGSSYNEQFF
TGCGCCAGCAGACGGGAGGGGTCCTCCTACAATGAGCAGTTCTTC